A single T cell receptor beta chain is shown here with its context. The sample comes from a study of T cell changes during pregnancy in multiple sclerosis. TCRdb keeps only in-frame clones here, not all; method: immunoSEQ multiplex PCR. Of approximately 12,000 clones in the sample, 90% were seen once. CDR3 length equals 15 residues. Germline lookup yields CDR1 MRHNA and CDR2 SNTAGT. V gave up 8 bases and J gave up 2 bases; unmatched junction bases: 9. The chain uses TRBV6-4 and TRBJ2-3, with 8 nucleotides matching TRBD2. The sequenced sample was CD8+ T cells from peripheral blood mononuclear cells, obtained after pregnancy. This sequence was found in a female donor in good health, enrolled as a control in a pregnancy study. The CDR3 DNA reads as TGTGCCAGCGCCTCCGGGACTAGACACACAGATACGCAGTATTTT. This sequence encodes CASASGTRHTDTQYF.